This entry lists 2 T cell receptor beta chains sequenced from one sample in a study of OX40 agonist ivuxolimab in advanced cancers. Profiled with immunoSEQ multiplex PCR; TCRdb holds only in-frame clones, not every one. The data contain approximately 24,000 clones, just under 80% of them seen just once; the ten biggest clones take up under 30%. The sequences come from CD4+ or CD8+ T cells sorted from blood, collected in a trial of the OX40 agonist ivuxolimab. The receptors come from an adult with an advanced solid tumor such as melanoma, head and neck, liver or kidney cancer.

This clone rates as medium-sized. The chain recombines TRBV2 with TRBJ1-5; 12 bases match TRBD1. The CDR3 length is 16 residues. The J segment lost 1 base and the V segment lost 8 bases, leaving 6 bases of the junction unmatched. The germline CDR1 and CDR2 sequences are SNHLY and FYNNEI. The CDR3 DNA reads TGTGCCAGCGGGGGACAGGGGGCGTTAAGCAATCAGCCCCAGCATTTT. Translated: CASGGQGALSNQPQHF. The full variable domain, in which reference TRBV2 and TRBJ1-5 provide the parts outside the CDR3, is EPEVTQTPSHQVTQMGQEVILRCVPISNHLYFYWYRQILGQKVEFLVSFYNNEISEKSEIFDDQFSVERPDGSNFTLKIRSTKLEDSAMYFCASGGQGALSNQPQHFGDGTRLSIL.

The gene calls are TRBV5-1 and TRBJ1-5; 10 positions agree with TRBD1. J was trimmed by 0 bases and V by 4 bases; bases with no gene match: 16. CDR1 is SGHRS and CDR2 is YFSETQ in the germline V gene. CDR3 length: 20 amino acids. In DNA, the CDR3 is TGCGCCAGCAGCAATACACCGGGACAGGGGTTCCTATATAGCAATCAGCCCCAGCATTTT. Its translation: CASSNTPGQGFLYSNQPQHF.